Sequencing of this T cell receptor (beta chain) was carried out in a study of T cell repertoires in cytomegalovirus infection. As regards this clonotype: Its matching antigen is unknown.

This CDR3 has 13 amino acids. V lost 2 bases and J lost 7, with 11 bases in between. The germline CDR1 and CDR2 sequences are SGHTA and FQGNSA. TCRdb reprocessed the reads via MiXCR and lists one record per CDR3 protein. Of around 100,000 distinct CDR3 sequences in the sample, 10% were seen once. Specimen: PBMCs, sequenced either directly or after in vitro stimulation (not recorded which). This chain joins TRBV7-2 and TRBJ1-2; D uncertain. The sequence derives from a human donor in good health (CMV status not recorded). Some clones in this sample may be carry-over from other donors' samples. The CDR3 nucleotides are TGTGCCAGCAGCTTATTCAGGTTTGGTGGCTACACCTTC. It encodes CASSLFRFGGYTF. The variable domain in full, with the rest retrieved from reference TRBV7-2 and TRBJ1-2, is GAGVSQSPSNKVTEKGKDVELRCDPISGHTALYWYRQSLGQGLEFLIYFQGNSAPDKSGLPSDRFSAERTGGSVSTLTIQRTQQEDSAVYLCASSLFRFGGYTFGSGTRLTVV.